The 17 T cell receptor beta chains below all came from one sample that was sequenced in a study of blood T cell repertoires in COVID-19. Using immunoSEQ multiplex PCR, the repertoire was profiled, and TCRdb retains in-frame clones only, with some absent. The sample carries more than 110,000 clones, 70% to 85% recorded once. The sample comprised peripheral blood. The receptors stem from a man between 60 and 75 years old with acute or convalescent COVID-19.

With respect to this clone: The same CDR3 arises from other DNA sequences in this sample as well. The chain employs TRBV29-1 and TRBJ1-1; D is uncertain. Germline lookup yields CDR1 SQVTM and CDR2 ANQGSEA. Trimming took off 1 base at V and 0 bases at J, with 6 bases between the two ends. CDR3 length equals 13 residues. For the CDR3, the DNA is TGCAGCGTTGAAGGGCGGCTGAACACTGAAGCTTTCTTT. Translated, it gives CSVEGRLNTEAFF.

This clone was detected only once. CDR3 bases: TGTGCCAGCAGCCTTGCAGGGATTGACATCGAGCAGTACTTC. Amino acids: CASSLAGIDIEQYF. The chain uses TRBV7-9 and TRBJ2-7, with D tentatively TRBD1 (5 bases). V was trimmed by 5 bases and J by 6 bases, leaving 17 bases between them. This CDR3 is built from 14 residues. The V gene's germline CDR1 is SEHNR and CDR2 FQNEAQ (reference sequence). Filled out from reference TRBV7-9 and TRBJ2-7, the complete variable domain reads DTGVSQNPRHKITKRGQNVTFRCDPISEHNRLYWYRQTLGQGPEFLTYFQNEAQLEKSRLLSDRFSAERPKGSFSTLEIQRTEQGDSAMYLCASSLAGIDIEQYFGPGTRLTVT.

The chain links TRBV18 to TRBJ2-5; unclear D gene. CDR3 size: 13 residues. The germline V gene has CDR1 KGHSH and CDR2 LQKENI. Trimming stripped 0 bases from V and 10 bases from J, with 12 bases between. The CDR3 DNA is TGTGCCAGCTCACCACCGGGCTTGAGTTACCAGTACTTC. It encodes CASSPPGLSYQYF.

The rearrangement uses TRBV7-9 and TRBJ2-3; the D is unclear. Germline assignment: CDR1 SEHNR and CDR2 FQNEAQ (reference sequence). Trimming removed 1 base from V and 7 bases from J, with 6 bases in between. The length of the CDR3 is 12 residues. The CDR3 spells CASSLDLYTQYF. The CDR3 nucleotides read TGTGCCAGCAGCTTAGATCTATATACGCAGTATTTT. Full variable domain (rest looked up from reference TRBV7-9 and TRBJ2-3): DTGVSQNPRHKITKRGQNVTFRCDPISEHNRLYWYRQTLGQGPEFLTYFQNEAQLEKSRLLSDRFSAERPKGSFSTLEIQRTEQGDSAMYLCASSLDLYTQYFGPGTRLTVL.

A few counts support this clone. The chain recombines TRBV6-1 with TRBJ2-2; 8 nucleotides align to TRBD1. Trimming cost V 4 bases and J 2 bases; bases outside gene matches: 9. The germline V gene encodes CDR1 MNHNS and CDR2 SASEGT. The CDR3 is made up of 17 amino acids. CDR3 sequence reads: CASSGGTGVLNTGELFF. The CDR3 DNA reads TGTGCCAGCAGTGGGGGGACAGGCGTCCTCAACACCGGGGAGCTGTTTTTT.

The rearrangement joins TRBV28 to TRBJ2-3; D might be TRBD2 (5 bases). CDR3 length: 15 amino acids. Germline-derived CDR1 and CDR2 are MDHEN and SYDVKM. Trimming cost V 6 bases and J 4 bases, with 17 bases left between them. The DNA for the CDR3 is TGTGCCAGCAGCTCCATCCGGGGAGTATCAGATACGCAGTATTTT. Protein: CASSSIRGVSDTQYF.

The chain has TRBV6-5 and TRBJ2-3, with TRBD2 matching 11 bases. J was trimmed by 2 bases and V by 6 bases; bases with no gene match: 4. The CDR3 has 15 residues. CDR1 and CDR2 (germline): MNHEY, SVGAGI. The CDR3 DNA is TGTGCCAGCAGCCGACTAGCGGGACTCACAGATACGCAGTATTTT. This codes for CASSRLAGLTDTQYF.

V usage is TRBV28 and J usage is TRBJ1-5; D unresolved. V lost 3 bases and J lost 3, with 12 bases in between. The CDR3 length is 15 residues. The germline V gene has CDR1 MDHEN and CDR2 SYDVKM. Here the CDR3 reads CASSFRGLVNQPQHF. DNA of the CDR3: TGTGCCAGCAGTTTCCGCGGTTTGGTCAATCAGCCCCAGCATTTT.

The CDR3 region is CASSLGTVLYGYTF. The CDR3 region has the DNA TGTGCCAGTAGCCTCGGGACAGTTCTCTATGGCTACACCTTC. J is TRBJ1-2 and V is TRBV19; 7 bases agree with TRBD1. The J segment lost 4 bases and the V segment lost 6 bases, leaving 8 bases of the junction unmatched. Per the germline V gene, CDR1 is LNHDA and CDR2 is SQIVND (reference sequence). The CDR3 sequence is 14 residues long.

V and J are TRBV6-2 or TRBV6-3 and TRBJ1-5; D unclear. V was clipped by 4 bases and J by 11 bases, with 9 bases between them. Per the germline V gene, CDR1 is MNHEY and CDR2 is SVGEGT. The CDR3 loop spans 11 amino acids. CDR3 loop: CASSLGSAQHF. The CDR3 DNA reads as TGTGCCAGCAGTTTGGGCTCGGCCCAGCATTTT.

CDR3: CASSTGQGAGNTIYF. The DNA for the CDR3 is TGTGCCAGCAGTACCGGCCAGGGGGCTGGAAACACCATATATTTT. The V call is TRBV6-6, the J call TRBJ1-3; TRBD1 agrees at 7 bases. CDR1 MNHNY and CDR2 SVGAGI come from the germline V gene (reference sequence). V shed 5 bases and J 2 bases; nucleotides not matched to a gene: 6. This CDR3 has 15 amino acids.

The sample holds a few counts of this clone. V is TRBV7-9 and J is TRBJ2-1, with TRBD2 identical over 10 bases. The germline gives CDR1 SEHNR, CDR2 FQNEAQ (reference sequence). V was pared by 5 bases and J by 9 bases, with 13 bases of the junction left unmatched. The CDR3 has 16 amino acids. CDR3 bases: TGTGCCAGCAGCGACGGACTAGCGGATTTTACACGTGAGCAGTTCTTC. Translation gives CASSDGLADFTREQFF.

V is TRBV24-1 and J is TRBJ2-7; 7 positions match TRBD1. V lost 3 bases and J lost 3; bases outside the gene matches: 7. Germline CDR1 and CDR2: KGHDR and SFDVKD. The CDR3 is 15 amino acids. CDR3 DNA sequence: TGTGCCACCAGTGATCCCCGACAGGGAAGCTACGAGCAGTACTTC. Translation gives CATSDPRQGSYEQYF.

This chain links TRBV3-1 (or the pseudogene TRBV3-2) with TRBJ1-1, with a weak D call TRBD1 (5 bases). Between the trimmed V and J ends, which lost 4 bases and 5 bases, there was a span of 14 bases. Germline loops: CDR1 LGHDT, CDR2 YNNKEL (reference sequence). The CDR3 extends over 14 amino acids. CDR3 bases: TGTGCCAGCAGCCCCGGACACCTGGGGACTGAAGCTTTCTTT. Protein sequence: CASSPGHLGTEAFF.

J is TRBJ2-7 and V is TRBV21-1; the table names TRBD1, a call not compared with the DNA. TRBV21-1 is shown as a pseudogene. This CDR3 is built from 19 residues. CDR3: CASSKEGTEKSEGSYEQYF. In DNA form, the CDR3 reads TGTGCCAGCAGCAAAGAGGGGACAGAAAAATCCGAAGGCTCCTACGAGCAGTACTTC.

The chain joins TRBV6-1 to TRBJ1-6, with D possibly matching TRBD1 (5 bases). The CDR3 is 16 amino acids. V was trimmed by 1 base and J by 14 bases, leaving 21 bases between them. Germline V gene data show CDR1 as MNHNS and CDR2 as SASEGT. DNA of the CDR3: TGTGCCAGCAGTGAAGTTAGGTCAGGCGGGGGATCGGCCCTCCACTTT. This gives the protein CASSEVRSGGGSALHF.

The chain uses TRBV28 and TRBJ1-2; the match to TRBD1 covers 8 bases. The CDR3 runs to 13 residues. Germline CDR1 MDHEN, CDR2 SYDVKM. With 4 bases clipped from V and 3 bases from J, the junction kept 1 base outside the gene matches. The DNA of the CDR3 is TGTGCCAGCAGTTCAGGGGGCCACTATGGCTACACCTTC. Protein: CASSSGGHYGYTF.